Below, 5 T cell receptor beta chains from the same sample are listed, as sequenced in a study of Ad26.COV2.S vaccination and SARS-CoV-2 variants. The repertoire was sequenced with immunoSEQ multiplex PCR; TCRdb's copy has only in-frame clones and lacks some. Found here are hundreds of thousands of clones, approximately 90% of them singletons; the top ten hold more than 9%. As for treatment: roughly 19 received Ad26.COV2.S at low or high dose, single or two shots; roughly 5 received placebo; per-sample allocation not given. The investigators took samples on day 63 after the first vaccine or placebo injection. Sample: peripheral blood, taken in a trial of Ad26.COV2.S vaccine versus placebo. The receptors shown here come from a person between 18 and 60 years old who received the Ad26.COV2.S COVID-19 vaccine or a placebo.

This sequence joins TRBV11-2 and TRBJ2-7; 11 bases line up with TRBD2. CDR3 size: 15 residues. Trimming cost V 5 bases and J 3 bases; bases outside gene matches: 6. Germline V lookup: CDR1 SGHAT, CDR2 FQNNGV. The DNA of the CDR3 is TGTGCCAGCAGCCAAACTAGCGGGAGTATCTACGAGCAGTACTTC. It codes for CASSQTSGSIYEQYF.

CDR3 in amino acids: CASSKIYRDRDDYGYTF. CDR3 sequence (DNA): TGTGCCAGCAGTAAAATATACCGGGACAGGGATGACTATGGCTACACCTTC. The J gene is TRBJ1-2, the V gene TRBV27; TRBD1 matches 9 bases. Germline assignment: CDR1 MNHEY and CDR2 SMNVEV (reference sequence). V lost 5 bases to trimming and J lost 3 bases; unmatched junction nucleotides: 13. The CDR3 covers 17 residues.

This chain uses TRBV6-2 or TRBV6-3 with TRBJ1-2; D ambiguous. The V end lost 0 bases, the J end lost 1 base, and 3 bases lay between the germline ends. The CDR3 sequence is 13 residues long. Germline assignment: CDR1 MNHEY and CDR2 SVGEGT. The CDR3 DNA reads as TGTGCCAGCAGTTACTCGGGTAACTATGGCTACACCTTC. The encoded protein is CASSYSGNYGYTF.

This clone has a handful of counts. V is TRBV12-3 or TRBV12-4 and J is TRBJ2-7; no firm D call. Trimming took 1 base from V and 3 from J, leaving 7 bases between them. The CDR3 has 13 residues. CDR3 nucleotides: TGTGCCAGCAGTTTAGTTGACAACTACGAGCAGTACTTC. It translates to CASSLVDNYEQYF.

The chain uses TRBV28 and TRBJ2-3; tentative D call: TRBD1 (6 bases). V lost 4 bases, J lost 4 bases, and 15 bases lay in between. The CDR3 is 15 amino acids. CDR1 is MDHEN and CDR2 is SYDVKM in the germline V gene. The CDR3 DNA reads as TGTGCCAGCAGTTCCCCAACAGGGTCCCCAGATACGCAGTATTTT. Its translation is CASSSPTGSPDTQYF.